The present T cell receptor (beta chain) was sequenced within a study of cytomegalovirus exposure and HLA in healthy donors. Overall study: Counted in an early data release were some 81 million unique TCRs from HLA-typed donors. When about 400 donors were genotyped, just over 80% of them were found to fall in the Caucasian-associated ancestry cluster.

Findings and caveats of the study: As a later analysis showed, several of the most significant clusters appeared to be linked to common viral pathogens. Reportedly, diagnosis of cytomegalovirus status by the classifier showed high specificity and sensitivity.

The PCR used 60 Vbeta and 13 Jbeta primers. Libraries were prepared by immunoSEQ multiplex PCR; TCRdb keeps only in-frame clonotypes and omits some of them. The repertoire has some 200,000 clones, around four fifths of them found once; the top ten carry 2.7%. In germline, CDR1 is SGHVS, CDR2 FNYEAQ. This CDR3 contains 15 residues. Trimming removed 5 bases at V and 6 bases at J, with 19 bases between. Turning to this clone: What it binds is unknown.

The TCR comes from a woman between 40 and 55 years old in good health and CMV-seronegative. V gene TRBV7-6 combines with J gene TRBJ1-1; weak D call: TRBD1 (5 bases). The sample was PBMCs. The CDR3: CASSPGVGQGAEAFF. The CDR3 coding sequence is TGTGCCAGCAGCCCGGGGGTAGGGCAGGGAGCTGAAGCTTTCTTT. Full variable domain (outside the CDR3, taken from reference TRBV7-6 and TRBJ1-1): GAGVSQSPRYKVTKRGQDVALRCDPISGHVSLYWYRQALGQGPEFLTYFNYEAQQDKSGLPNDRFSAERPEGSISTLTIQRTEQRDSAMYRCASSPGVGQGAEAFFGQGTRLTVV.